Given below is one T cell receptor (beta chain) in context. Its antigen is still unknown. The record originates from a study of graft-versus-host responses after intestinal transplantation. Study overall: Transplant types were multivisceral, liver-intestinal, or isolated intestinal. Tacrolimus and steroids were given for two to four years to all recipients after anti-thymocyte globulin induction. General study points: GvH clones were identified in recipient marrow, with some first appearing in ileum or blood. Early after transplant, HvG declines were associated with peak levels of circulating GvH clones.

The V gene lost 4 bases and the J gene lost 8 bases, with 17 bases spanning the gap. The CDR3 is 14 residues long. Germline-derived CDR1 and CDR2 are SEHNR and FQNEAQ (reference sequence). This table comes from immunoSEQ multiplex PCR, and its TCRdb copy is limited to in-frame clones, with some not included. The table shows 71,000 or so clones, with about 90% occurring only once. The receptor's source is a human donor who received an intestinal transplant. Here the sequenced sample was unstimulated CD8+ T cells sorted from spleen or lymph node cells, taken before intestinal transplant. V and J are TRBV7-9 and TRBJ1-1, with unresolved D. CDR3 sequence: CASSSPYRAEEAFF. In nucleotides, the CDR3 is TGTGCCAGCAGCTCACCTTACAGAGCCGAGGAAGCTTTCTTT.